This record concerns one TCR beta chain sequence. The sample comes from a study of preoperative IRX-2 immunotherapy in early breast cancer. Indicated treatment: preoperative locoregional IRX-2 cytokine immunotherapy. CDR1 is MNHEY, CDR2 SVGAGI, per germline. The V gene lost 2 bases and the J gene lost 15 bases, with 11 bases spanning the gap. The CDR3 has 11 amino acids. The protocol was immunoSEQ multiplex PCR, while the TCRdb copy is restricted to in-frame clones and leaves out a portion. The sample has 28,000 or so clones; around 91% are singletons. The sequence came from a human donor with breast cancer. This material was acquired from a patient treated with IRX-2 immunotherapy. The chain carries TRBV6-5 and TRBJ2-1, with D uncertain. The CDR3 here is CASSYAGVTFF. The CDR3 nucleotides read TGTGCCAGCAGTTACGCAGGAGTCACGTTCTTC.